The clone carrying this T cell receptor beta chain was seen just once. The sample belongs to a study of cytomegalovirus exposure and HLA in healthy donors. Sequencing was performed with immunoSEQ multiplex PCR; in TCRdb, only in-frame clones are kept and a portion is missing. Found here are over 100,000 clones, about 95% of them singletons; the top ten hold 0.89%. Germline V gene sequence: CDR1 SGHDN, CDR2 FVKESK. This CDR3 has 15 residues. V shed 1 base, J shed 4 bases, and the junction held 6 bases outside the gene matches. Sequences were obtained from PBMCs. The chain uses TRBV14 and TRBJ1-2, with 7 bases that match TRBD1. The TCR was taken from a young woman in good health and CMV-seronegative. In DNA form, the CDR3 reads TGTGCCAGCAGCCAAGGGGACAGCCGTTTCTATGGCTACACCTTC. The encoded protein is CASSQGDSRFYGYTF.